The rows below give T cell receptor beta chains drawn from one sample of a study of T cells in localized non-small cell lung cancer. Produced via immunoSEQ multiplex PCR; TCRdb's table is partial and in-frame only. The table lists approximately 80,000 clones, more than 75% of them singletons. Material: peripheral blood, obtained before any cancer treatment. The source of these receptors is a female donor of 60 years or more with stage I lung adenocarcinoma. CDR3s leave out the opening cysteine and the closing phenylalanine or tryptophan.

TRBJ1-3,TRBV6-6,ASSQGNLSGNTIY
TRBJ2-7,TRBV7-2,ASSLVGGGSSYEQY
TRBJ1-1,TRBV19,ASTRLSDTEAF
TRBJ2-5,TRBV2,ASSEGPGRETQY
TRBJ2-3,TRBV28,ASGTSGLKDTQY
TRBJ2-7,TRBV6-5,ASKAYEQY
TRBJ1-2,TRBV5-4,ASSFPAVEGGYT
TRBJ2-2,TRBV6-4,ASSDSSGGTTGELF
TRBJ2-6,TRBV7-2,ARSRGTGTSGANVLT
TRBJ1-5,TRBV10-1,AGPRGRSTPHRRINQPQH
TRBJ2-1,TRBV11-3,ASSLGLAGGRSEQF
TRBJ2-6,TRBV5-1,ASSTAPSGANVLT
TRBJ1-2,TRBV14,ASSPTGSHYGYT
TRBJ1-1,TRBV4-1,AVQGSYTEAF
TRBJ2-1,TRBV5-4,ASGRGGSYNSYNEQF
TRBJ1-1,TRBV5-1,ASSLTSNTEAF
TRBJ2-7,TRBV6-5,ASSRWDSYEQY
TRBJ2-1,TRBV9,ASSVSFTSGSAQF
TRBJ2-7,TRBV5-1,ASSGLADGYEQY
TRBJ2-1,TRBV5-5,ASSPQGFNEQF
TRBJ1-2,TRBV2,ASTRTPGPRYGYT
TRBJ2-1,TRBV11-3,ASSQGAGNNEQF